Shown below are 26 T cell receptor beta chains from a single sample sequenced in a study of blood T cell repertoires in COVID-19. The repertoire was sequenced with immunoSEQ multiplex PCR; TCRdb's copy has only in-frame clones and lacks some. The sample has around 140,000 clones; roughly 87% are singletons. The specimen sequenced was PBMCs or T cells enriched from blood (not recorded which). These receptors were obtained from a woman in her forties who had been exposed to COVID-19.

The gene calls are TRBV9 and TRBJ1-1; weak D call: TRBD1 (5 bases). The CDR3 runs to 14 residues. The V gene's germline CDR1 is SGDLS and CDR2 YYNGEE. Trimming removed 4 bases from V and 8 bases from J, with 18 bases in between. In DNA form, the CDR3 reads TGTGCCAGCAGCCCCCGAGACAGATATCACGAAGCTTTCTTT. Translating gives CASSPRDRYHEAFF. The variable domain in full, completed from reference TRBV9 and TRBJ1-1, reads DSGVTQTPKHLITATGQRVTLRCSPRSGDLSVYWYQQSLDQGLQFLIQYYNGEERAKGNILERFSAQQFPDLHSELNLSSLELGDSALYFCASSPRDRYHEAFFGQGTRLTVV.

V and J are TRBV5-1 and TRBJ1-1, with D perhaps matching TRBD1 (5 bases). Trimming stripped 0 bases from V and 5 bases from J, with 8 bases between. The CDR3 contains 13 residues. Per germline, CDR1 SGHRS and CDR2 YFSETQ. This CDR3 is CASSLAGRTEAFF. In nucleotides, the CDR3 is TGCGCCAGCAGCTTGGCAGGGAGGACTGAAGCTTTCTTT.

The chain uses TRBV6-1 and TRBJ2-1; tentative D call: TRBD1 (5 bases). Germline CDR1 MNHNS, CDR2 SASEGT. V was shortened by 6 bases and J by 9 bases, with 12 bases between the two germline ends. The CDR3 has 12 residues. CDR3 sequence reads: CASSHRRGEQFF. The CDR3, as DNA: TGTGCCAGCAGCCATCGAAGGGGTGAGCAGTTCTTC.

The genes are TRBV5-1 and TRBJ2-1; a weak D match, TRBD1 (5 bases). This CDR3 has 12 residues. Looked up from germline, CDR1 is SGHRS and CDR2 is YFSETQ. Trimming cost V 0 bases and J 9 bases, with 7 bases left between them. CDR3 amino acids: CASSLDRGEQFF. DNA for the CDR3: TGCGCCAGCAGCTTGGATAGGGGTGAGCAGTTCTTC. The entire variable domain, with the rest obtained from reference TRBV5-1 and TRBJ2-1, is as follows: KAGVTQTPRYLIKTRGQQVTLSCSPISGHRSVSWYQQTPGQGLQFLFEYFSETQRNKGNFPGRFSGRQFSNSRSEMNVSTLELGDSALYLCASSLDRGEQFFGPGTRLTVL.

The chain combines TRBV28 with TRBJ2-7; D might be TRBD2 (5 bases). V lost 2 bases and J lost 5, with 13 bases in between. This CDR3 has 14 amino acids. Per the germline V gene, CDR1 is MDHEN and CDR2 is SYDVKM. The CDR3 DNA is TGTGCCAGCAGTTTAAGTCCGGGAATCCACGAGCAGTACTTC. The encoded protein is CASSLSPGIHEQYF.

Here the CDR3 reads CASSSGGPSGSPLHF. CDR3 DNA: TGTGCCAGCAGCTCAGGGGGTCCTTCAGGCTCACCCCTCCACTTT. This chain connects TRBV7-2 to TRBJ1-6; 7 nucleotides agree with TRBD1. The CDR3 extends over 15 amino acids. CDR1 and CDR2 (germline): SGHTA, FQGNSA. Trimming cost V 4 bases and J 10 bases; bases outside gene matches: 10.

The rearrangement uses TRBV25-1 and TRBJ1-1; 7 positions match TRBD1. J gave up 2 bases and V 5 bases, and 5 bases lay outside the gene matches. The length of the CDR3 is 14 residues. Germline V gives CDR1 MGHDK, CDR2 SYGVNS. The CDR3 DNA reads TGTGCCAGCAGTACGGACAGGATTAACACTGAAGCTTTCTTT. It specifies CASSTDRINTEAFF.

This rearrangement joins TRBV9 to TRBJ1-4; TRBD1 might be the D (5 bases). Germline V gene data show CDR1 as SGDLS and CDR2 as YYNGEE. V lost 4 bases and J 6 bases, leaving 22 bases between the germline ends. The CDR3 is made up of 17 amino acids. CDR3: CASSHTAWGVVDEKLFF. For the CDR3, the DNA is TGTGCCAGCAGCCACACCGCCTGGGGGGTGGTAGATGAAAAACTGTTTTTT.

The CDR3 DNA follows: TGTGCCAGCTCACCGAGGGGGCCGGGCAATCAGCCCCAGCATTTT. This encodes CASSPRGPGNQPQHF. The rearrangement uses TRBV18 and TRBJ1-5; 7 bases are a match to TRBD1. The CDR3 is 15 amino acids. With V trimmed by 3 bases and J by 2 bases, 4 bases remained unmatched. Germline V gene lookup returns CDR1 KGHSH and CDR2 LQKENI.

In this sample, this clone turned up a few times. The chain uses TRBV5-5 and TRBJ1-5; TRBD1 matches at 7 bases. With V trimmed by 0 bases and J by 0 bases, 0 bases remained unmatched. Germline-derived CDR1 and CDR2 are SGHKS and YYEKEE (reference sequence). This CDR3 region has 15 residues. CDR3 sequence: CASSLEGASNQPQHF. As DNA, the CDR3 is TGTGCCAGCAGCTTGGAGGGGGCTAGCAATCAGCCCCAGCATTTT.

This sequence joins TRBV5-5 and TRBJ1-5; 7 bases map to TRBD1. CDR1 SGHKS and CDR2 YYEKEE come from the germline V gene (reference sequence). V lost 2 bases to trimming and J lost 4 bases; unmatched junction nucleotides: 9. The CDR3 length is 16 residues. CDR3: CASSLFEGARNQPQHF. In DNA form, the CDR3 reads TGTGCCAGCAGCTTATTTGAGGGGGCGAGGAATCAGCCCCAGCATTTT.

The rearrangement joins TRBV2 to TRBJ2-6; D is perhaps TRBD2 (6 bases). V shed 3 bases and J shed 3 bases, with 9 bases lying between them. The germline V gene encodes CDR1 SNHLY and CDR2 FYNNEI. The CDR3 consists of 15 residues. The CDR3 nucleotides read TGTGCCAGCAGTGACCAGGGAGGTGGGGCCAACGTCCTGACTTTC. Encoded protein: CASSDQGGGANVLTF.

The V and J genes are TRBV6-2 or TRBV6-3 and TRBJ2-7, with D possibly matching TRBD2 (5 bases). This CDR3 has 13 residues. Trimming cost V 6 bases and J 3 bases, with 12 bases left between them. Germline V gene data show CDR1 as MNHEY and CDR2 as SVGEGT. The CDR3 region is CASSPGIYYEQYF. The CDR3 DNA is TGTGCCAGCAGCCCCGGGATATACTACGAGCAGTACTTC.

This clone was detected only once. The V gene is TRBV3-1 (or the pseudogene TRBV3-2), the J gene TRBJ1-2; D perhaps matches TRBD1 (5 bases). The CDR3 loop spans 14 amino acids. Germline V gives CDR1 LGHDT, CDR2 YNNKEL (reference sequence). Deletions cut 4 bases from V and 4 bases from J, with 13 bases between. The CDR3 DNA sequence: TGTGCCAGCAGCCCGCCTCCGGGGGGCTATGGCTACACCTTC. Translation gives CASSPPPGGYGYTF.

This clone was detected only once. This sequence joins TRBV28 and TRBJ1-2; the D gene is possibly TRBD1 (5 bases). Germline V gene sequence: CDR1 MDHEN, CDR2 SYDVKM. V lost 5 bases and J 8 bases, leaving 15 bases between the germline ends. This CDR3 is built from 13 residues. CDR3: CASSARDFRGYTF. CDR3 coding DNA: TGTGCCAGCAGTGCCCGGGACTTCAGAGGCTACACCTTC.

The chain joins TRBV28 to TRBJ2-7; D ambiguous. The ends were cut back, 2 bases at V and 4 bases at J, with 6 bases in the middle. Germline CDR1 MDHEN, CDR2 SYDVKM. This CDR3 has 12 amino acids. The CDR3 region is CASSLLLYEQYF. The CDR3 DNA follows: TGTGCCAGCAGTTTACTACTGTACGAGCAGTACTTC.

The chain couples TRBV1 to TRBJ1-2; the table assigns TRBD1, which was not confirmed against the DNA. TRBV1 is listed as a pseudogene. The CDR3 extends over 14 amino acids. The CDR3 loop reads CTSSPGQGADGYTF. The CDR3 coding sequence is TGCACCAGCAGCCCTGGACAGGGGGCGGATGGCTACACCTTC.

In its sample, this clone was seen a few times. The chain joins TRBV3-1 (or the pseudogene TRBV3-2) to TRBJ1-6; possibly TRBD1 for D (5 bases). The V end was cut by 1 base, the J end by 11 bases, with 12 bases between. Looked up from germline, CDR1 is LGHDT and CDR2 is YNNKEL (reference sequence). The CDR3 is 14 residues long. The CDR3 spells CASSQGQSLPPLHF. CDR3 nucleotides: TGTGCCAGCAGCCAAGGACAGAGCCTTCCACCCCTCCACTTT.

This sequence joins TRBV2 and TRBJ1-4; TRBD1 matches at 8 bases. This CDR3 has 13 amino acids. V lost 6 bases and J lost 8; bases outside the gene matches: 5. Germline CDR1 is SNHLY and CDR2 is FYNNEI. The CDR3 here is CASRGQGEEKLFF. The CDR3 nucleotides read TGTGCCAGCAGAGGACAGGGAGAGGAAAAACTGTTTTTT.

The V gene is TRBV10-3, the J gene TRBJ2-7; 9 bases match TRBD1. The germline gives CDR1 ENHRY, CDR2 SYGVKD. J lost 4 bases, V lost 10 bases, and 5 bases had no gene match. CDR3 length: 12 residues. The CDR3 DNA reads as TGTGCCACCGGGGACAGGGAGTACGAGCAGTACTTC. This translates into CATGDREYEQYF.

The V gene is TRBV7-9, the J gene TRBJ1-2, with no clear D. V was trimmed by 0 bases and J by 4 bases, leaving 9 bases between them. This CDR3 region has 14 residues. CDR1 and CDR2 from the germline V gene are SEHNR and FQNEAQ (reference sequence). The DNA of the CDR3 is TGTGCCAGCAGCTTAGCGGCCAGATCCTATGGCTACACCTTC. This sequence encodes CASSLAARSYGYTF.

The CDR3 nucleotides are TGTGCCAGCAGCCTAAGGACAGGGGCGTACGAGCAGTACTTC. It is translated as CASSLRTGAYEQYF. This chain connects TRBV7-8 to TRBJ2-7, with 9 bases lining up with TRBD1. V shed 5 bases and J 4 bases; nucleotides not matched to a gene: 6. CDR3 length: 14 residues. Per the germline V gene, CDR1 is SGHVS and CDR2 is FQNEAQ.

The chain has TRBV11-2 and TRBJ2-7; D is unresolved. The length of the CDR3 is 13 residues. From germline, CDR1 is SGHAT and CDR2 FQNNGV. V was cut by 7 bases and J by 3 bases, with 13 bases left in between. Here the CDR3 DNA reads TGTGCCAGCATCGAAGCGAATAACTACGAGCAGTACTTC. It translates to CASIEANNYEQYF.

CDR3 amino acids: CASSLDLGSGQETQYF. The CDR3 coding sequence is TGTGCCAGCAGCTTAGATCTAGGCAGCGGACAAGAGACCCAGTACTTC. The rearrangement uses TRBV11-2 and TRBJ2-5, with D perhaps matching TRBD2 (5 bases). Germline assignment: CDR1 SGHAT and CDR2 FQNNGV. The germline V and J ends were trimmed by 0 bases and 2 bases, with 13 bases remaining between them. The CDR3 has 16 amino acids. The variable domain in full, with the rest retrieved from reference TRBV11-2 and TRBJ2-5, is EAGVAQSPRYKIIEKRQSVAFWCNPISGHATLYWYQQILGQGPKLLIQFQNNGVVDDSQLPKDRFSAERLKGVDSTLKIQPAKLEDSAVYLCASSLDLGSGQETQYFGPGTRLLVL.

CDR3 protein: CASTQRGSYTF. CDR3 DNA sequence: TGTGCCAGCACCCAGAGGGGGAGCTACACCTTC. V and J are TRBV28 and TRBJ1-2, with D tentatively TRBD1 (6 bases). This CDR3 spans 11 amino acids. Germline V gene data show CDR1 as MDHEN and CDR2 as SYDVKM. The germline V and J ends were trimmed by 7 bases and 9 bases, with 12 bases remaining between them.

The genes are TRBV28 and TRBJ1-5, with 8 bases lining up with TRBD1. CDR1 is MDHEN and CDR2 is SYDVKM in the germline V gene. CDR3 length equals 14 residues. Trimming at V came to 8 bases and at J to 6 bases, leaving 9 bases not matched to a gene. CDR3 sequence: CASVFGRGLQPQHF. CDR3 nucleotide sequence: TGTGCCAGCGTTTTCGGCAGGGGGCTTCAGCCCCAGCATTTT.